These T cell receptor beta chains were read from a single sample in a study of PD-L1 blockade in urothelial cancer. Repertoires were generated with immunoSEQ multiplex PCR, while TCRdb's copy carries only in-frame clones and drops some. There are 50,000 to 55,000 clones in the sample; 88% occur only once, and 2% to 3% lies in the top ten. The sample was PBMCs, taken around atezolizumab (anti-PD-L1) treatment. These TCRs come from a man in his sixties with urothelial cancer. The CDR3 runs from the conserved cysteine through the conserved F or W. The order of the fields is V gene, J gene, D gene, clone size, CDR3 length, CDR3 protein, CDR3 DNA. The D gene is left open where the match is weak. Clone sizes are given selectively: once, few, many, or a class where the clone is expanded.

V: TRBV9; J: TRBJ2-1; D: NA; size: NA; length: 11; CDR3: CASSISDEQFF; DNA: TGTGCCAGCAGCATCTCGGATGAGCAGTTCTTC
V: TRBV18; J: TRBJ1-1; D: NA; size: NA; length: 13; CDR3: CASSPRIATEAFF; DNA: TGTGCCAGCTCACCACGTATAGCCACTGAAGCTTTCTTT
V: TRBV16; J: TRBJ1-5; D: NA; size: NA; length: 15; CDR3: CASSQFSPGRQPQHF; DNA: TGTGCCAGCAGCCAATTTAGTCCAGGGAGGCAGCCCCAGCATTTT
V: TRBV28; J: TRBJ2-7; D: NA; size: NA; length: 12; CDR3: CASSLWTREQYF; DNA: TGTGCCAGCAGTTTATGGACACGGGAGCAGTACTTC
V: TRBV5-1; J: TRBJ1-2; D: NA; size: NA; length: 16; CDR3: CASSPSGGAGGYGYTF; DNA: TGCGCCAGCAGCCCATCGGGGGGGGCAGGAGGCTATGGCTACACCTTC
V: TRBV10-2; J: TRBJ2-5; D: TRBD2; size: NA; length: 13; CDR3: CATKSGGAETQYF; DNA: TGCGCCACGAAAAGCGGGGGGGCGGAGACCCAGTACTTC
V: TRBV6-1; J: TRBJ2-7; D: TRBD1; size: NA; length: 14; CDR3: CASRWTGGRYEQYF; DNA: TGTGCCAGCAGATGGACAGGGGGCAGGTACGAGCAGTACTTC
V: TRBV28; J: TRBJ1-5; D: NA; size: NA; length: 12; CDR3: CASSFGGQPQHF; DNA: TGTGCCAGCAGTTTCGGCGGACAGCCCCAGCATTTT
V: TRBV19; J: TRBJ2-1; D: TRBD1; size: NA; length: 15; CDR3: CASSYQGVGWNEQFF; DNA: TGTGCCAGTAGTTATCAGGGGGTTGGGTGGAATGAGCAGTTCTTC
V: TRBV7-9; J: TRBJ2-3; D: TRBD2; size: once; length: 14; CDR3: CASSLGGGADTQYF; DNA: TGTGCCAGCAGCTTAGGTGGGGGGGCAGATACGCAGTATTTT
V: TRBV7-2; J: TRBJ2-1; D: TRBD1; size: NA; length: 16; CDR3: CASSTTTGGYPNEQFF; DNA: TGTGCCAGCAGCACGACGACAGGGGGATACCCGAATGAGCAGTTCTTC
V: TRBV5-4; J: TRBJ1-4; D: TRBD1; size: NA; length: 16; CDR3: CASSEDGGTGIEKLFF; DNA: TGTGCCAGCAGCGAGGATGGGGGGACAGGGATTGAAAAACTGTTTTTT
V: TRBV19; J: TRBJ2-1; D: TRBD1; size: NA; length: 17; CDR3: CASSTMQGVLYYNEQFF; DNA: TGTGCCAGTAGTACGATGCAGGGGGTTCTATACTACAATGAGCAGTTCTTC
V: TRBV5-1; J: TRBJ2-3; D: TRBD1; size: NA; length: 16; CDR3: CASGPGQGVGTDTQYF; DNA: TGCGCCAGCGGGCCGGGACAGGGAGTTGGGACAGATACGCAGTATTTT
V: TRBV5-1; J: TRBJ2-5; D: TRBD1; size: NA; length: 15; CDR3: CASSLGTGGQETQYF; DNA: TGCGCCAGCAGCTTGGGGACAGGGGGTCAGGAGACCCAGTACTTC
V: TRBV19; J: TRBJ1-4; D: TRBD1; size: NA; length: 15; CDR3: CASKSRQGPNEKLFF; DNA: TGTGCCAGTAAGAGCCGACAGGGACCTAATGAAAAACTGTTTTTT
V: TRBV7-9; J: TRBJ1-1; D: NA; size: few; length: 11; CDR3: CASSLRTEAFF; DNA: TGTGCCAGCAGCTTACGGACTGAAGCTTTCTTT
V: TRBV6-1; J: TRBJ2-7; D: NA; size: NA; length: 13; CDR3: CASSRWGDYEQYF; DNA: TGTGCCAGCAGTCGATGGGGGGACTACGAGCAGTACTTC
V: TRBV5-4; J: TRBJ1-2; D: NA; size: NA; length: 16; CDR3: CASSKGGQTDPYGYTF; DNA: TGTGCCAGCAGCAAAGGAGGACAGACGGATCCTTATGGCTACACCTTC
V: TRBV2; J: TRBJ2-3; D: NA; size: NA; length: 15; CDR3: CASSEAGGSTDTQYF; DNA: TGTGCCAGCAGTGAAGCAGGGGGATCCACAGATACGCAGTATTTT
V: TRBV7-8; J: TRBJ2-7; D: NA; size: NA; length: 15; CDR3: CASSLVAGSSYEQYF; DNA: TGTGCCAGCAGCTTAGTTGCGGGGAGCTCCTACGAGCAGTACTTC
V: TRBV30; J: TRBJ1-6; D: NA; size: few; length: 12; CDR3: CAWGGKVRPLHF; DNA: TGTGCCTGGGGGGGGAAAGTACGGCCCCTCCACTTT
V: TRBV2; J: TRBJ2-1; D: NA; size: NA; length: 16; CDR3: CASRDQGGRTYNEQFF; DNA: TGTGCCAGCAGGGACCAGGGGGGTAGAACCTACAATGAGCAGTTCTTC
V: TRBV6-4; J: TRBJ2-1; D: TRBD2; size: NA; length: 15; CDR3: CASSPGTSGYNEQFF; DNA: TGTGCCAGCAGCCCCGGGACTAGCGGATACAATGAGCAGTTCTTC
V: TRBV6-1; J: TRBJ1-4; D: TRBD1; size: NA; length: 15; CDR3: CASRTQGAANEKLFF; DNA: TGTGCCAGCAGGACGCAGGGGGCAGCTAATGAAAAACTGTTTTTT
V: TRBV5-1; J: TRBJ1-4; D: NA; size: NA; length: 17; CDR3: CASSPGRVESLGEKLFF; DNA: TGCGCCAGCAGCCCCGGCAGGGTGGAAAGTTTAGGTGAAAAACTGTTTTTT
V: TRBV30; J: TRBJ2-3; D: TRBD2; size: NA; length: 17; CDR3: CAWSAGSVAGGLDTQYF; DNA: TGTGCCTGGAGTGCGGGATCCGTAGCGGGGGGATTAGATACGCAGTATTTT
V: TRBV5-4; J: TRBJ2-1; D: NA; size: NA; length: 14; CDR3: CASRSGTSYNEQFF; DNA: TGTGCCAGCCGGAGCGGAACCTCCTACAATGAGCAGTTCTTC
V: TRBV30; J: TRBJ2-7; D: TRBD1; size: NA; length: 13; CDR3: CAWSRDRVGEQYF; DNA: TGTGCCTGGAGTCGGGACAGGGTGGGTGAGCAGTACTTC
V: TRBV4-2; J: TRBJ1-2; D: TRBD1; size: NA; length: 16; CDR3: CASSQEGQAFNYGYTF; DNA: TGTGCCAGCAGCCAAGAGGGACAGGCCTTTAACTATGGCTACACCTTC
V: TRBV29-1; J: TRBJ2-3; D: NA; size: NA; length: 11; CDR3: CSVEWGDTQYF; DNA: TGCAGCGTTGAATGGGGCGATACGCAGTATTTT
V: TRBV5-1; J: TRBJ1-2; D: TRBD1; size: NA; length: 14; CDR3: CASSLEQGAYGYTF; DNA: TGCGCCAGCAGCTTGGAGCAGGGGGCTTATGGCTACACCTTC
V: TRBV6-5; J: TRBJ1-1; D: TRBD1; size: NA; length: 14; CDR3: CASSRDRVRTEAFF; DNA: TGTGCCAGCAGCCGTGACAGGGTTCGCACTGAAGCTTTCTTT
V: TRBV19; J: TRBJ1-2; D: TRBD1; size: NA; length: 12; CDR3: CASLGQTYGYTF; DNA: TGTGCCAGTCTGGGACAGACCTATGGCTACACCTTC
V: TRBV25-1; J: TRBJ1-1; D: NA; size: NA; length: 14; CDR3: CASSPQGQNTEAFF; DNA: TGTGCCAGCAGTCCACAGGGACAAAACACTGAAGCTTTCTTT
V: TRBV29-1; J: TRBJ2-1; D: TRBD1; size: NA; length: 15; CDR3: CSVSGGDRGDNEQFF; DNA: TGCAGCGTCTCCGGGGGGGACAGGGGGGATAATGAGCAGTTCTTC
V: TRBV5-1; J: TRBJ1-1; D: TRBD1; size: NA; length: 15; CDR3: CASSFAGGSSTEAFF; DNA: TGCGCCAGCAGCTTCGCAGGGGGATCGAGCACTGAAGCTTTCTTT
V: TRBV2; J: TRBJ1-5; D: NA; size: once; length: 14; CDR3: CASRLDMSNQPQHF; DNA: TGTGCCAGCCGGTTAGACATGAGCAATCAGCCCCAGCATTTT
V: TRBV7-2; J: TRBJ2-7; D: NA; size: NA; length: 14; CDR3: CASSFKTGTYEQYF; DNA: TGTGCCAGCAGCTTCAAGACAGGAACCTACGAGCAGTACTTC
V: TRBV6-1; J: TRBJ1-6; D: TRBD1; size: few; length: 16; CDR3: CASSERGQGANSPLHF; DNA: TGTGCCAGCAGTGAACGGGGTCAGGGGGCGAATTCACCCCTCCACTTT
V: TRBV15; J: TRBJ2-5; D: NA; size: NA; length: 15; CDR3: CATSRDLQVGETQYF; DNA: TGTGCCACCAGCAGAGATTTACAGGTGGGGGAGACCCAGTACTTC
V: TRBV11-2; J: TRBJ1-5; D: TRBD1; size: NA; length: 14; CDR3: CASSPGQANQPQHF; DNA: TGTGCCAGCAGCCCCGGACAGGCGAATCAGCCCCAGCATTTT
V: TRBV5-4; J: TRBJ1-2; D: NA; size: NA; length: 15; CDR3: CASSLGAVANYGYTF; DNA: TGTGCCAGCAGCTTGGGTGCGGTGGCTAACTATGGCTACACCTTC
V: TRBV29-1; J: TRBJ1-2; D: TRBD1; size: NA; length: 12; CDR3: CSAGQDYYGYTF; DNA: TGCAGCGCTGGACAGGACTACTATGGCTACACCTTC
V: TRBV5-6; J: TRBJ2-3; D: NA; size: once; length: 13; CDR3: CASSLELTDTQYF; DNA: TGTGCCAGCAGCTTGGAACTGACAGATACGCAGTATTTT
V: TRBV7-9; J: TRBJ2-1; D: NA; size: NA; length: 14; CDR3: CASSLGNPTGEQFF; DNA: TGTGCCAGCAGCTTAGGGAACCCCACAGGGGAGCAGTTCTTC
V: TRBV7-8; J: TRBJ2-3; D: NA; size: once; length: 15; CDR3: CASRKLGGGPDTQYF; DNA: TGTGCCAGCAGGAAACTAGGGGGAGGGCCAGATACGCAGTATTTT
V: TRBV6-5; J: TRBJ2-5; D: TRBD1; size: NA; length: 15; CDR3: CASSYPTGGLETQYF; DNA: TGTGCCAGCAGTTACCCGACAGGGGGTCTCGAGACCCAGTACTTC
V: TRBV6-5; J: TRBJ1-4; D: TRBD1; size: NA; length: 14; CDR3: CASSSTGNNEKLFF; DNA: TGTGCCAGCAGCTCGACAGGGAATAATGAAAAACTGTTTTTT
V: TRBV28; J: TRBJ1-3; D: NA; size: NA; length: 16; CDR3: CASSLIGITSGNTIYF; DNA: TGTGCCAGCAGTTTAATCGGGATCACCTCTGGAAACACCATATATTTT
V: TRBV5-1; J: TRBJ2-5; D: TRBD2; size: NA; length: 19; CDR3: CASSVRTGYSGRHQETQYF; DNA: TGCGCCAGCAGCGTGAGGACGGGTTATAGCGGGAGGCATCAAGAGACCCAGTACTTC